A single sample gave rise to the 3 T cell receptor beta chains below, sequenced in a study of regulatory T cells in long-lasting Graves disease. iRepertoire HTBI primers and Arm-PCR of CDR3 regions built TCR beta libraries. Each CDR3 protein gets one entry after TCRdb re-called the multiplex PCR reads with MiXCR. Of a few hundred thousand distinct CDR3 sequences listed, roughly 25% are singletons. Time point meaning: persistent/refractory GD, antithyroid drugs over 5 years with positive TRAb. There was RNA extracted from PBMCs, and the TCR library was made from it. The source material was peripheral blood mononuclear cells (PBMCs), sampled when the disease was refractory, from a patient treated with antithyroid drugs. The receptors stem from a woman in her thirties or forties with Graves disease.

The DNA of the CDR3 is TGCAGTGCTAGAATTGGAGGGCCGGTCACCGGGGAGCTGTTTTTT. The encoded protein is CSARIGGPVTGELFF. This chain joins TRBV20-1 and TRBJ2-2, with D perhaps TRBD2 (6 bases). Germline V gene lookup returns CDR1 DFQATT and CDR2 SNEGSKA (reference sequence). The CDR3 spans 15 residues. V lost 2 bases and J lost 4, with 14 bases in between.

This clonotype was detected only once. This chain joins TRBV5-1 and TRBJ2-5; TRBD2 might be the D (6 bases). In germline, CDR1 is SGHRS, CDR2 YFSETQ. Trimming pared 0 bases from V and 2 bases from J, leaving 11 bases between. This CDR3 has 15 residues. The chain's CDR3 is CASSLGAGRQETQYF. CDR3 nucleotide sequence: TGCGCCAGCAGCTTGGGGGCGGGAAGGCAAGAGACCCAGTACTTC.

The chain links TRBV2 to TRBJ2-3; 7 nucleotides line up with TRBD2. The germline V gene has CDR1 SNHLY and CDR2 FYNNEI. The CDR3 is made up of 16 amino acids. Losses at the gene ends were 9 bases for V and 2 bases for J; bases not matched to a gene: 14. The CDR3 is CASTPLTSSFTDTQYF. CDR3 bases: TGTGCCAGTACTCCCCTGACTAGCAGCTTCACAGATACGCAGTATTTT. The whole variable domain, remainder taken from reference TRBV2 and TRBJ2-3, is EPEVTQTPSHQVTQMGQEVILRCVPISNHLYFYWYRQILGQKVEFLVSFYNNEISEKSEIFDDQFSVERPDGSNFTLKIRSTKLEDSAMYFCASTPLTSSFTDTQYFGPGTRLTVL.